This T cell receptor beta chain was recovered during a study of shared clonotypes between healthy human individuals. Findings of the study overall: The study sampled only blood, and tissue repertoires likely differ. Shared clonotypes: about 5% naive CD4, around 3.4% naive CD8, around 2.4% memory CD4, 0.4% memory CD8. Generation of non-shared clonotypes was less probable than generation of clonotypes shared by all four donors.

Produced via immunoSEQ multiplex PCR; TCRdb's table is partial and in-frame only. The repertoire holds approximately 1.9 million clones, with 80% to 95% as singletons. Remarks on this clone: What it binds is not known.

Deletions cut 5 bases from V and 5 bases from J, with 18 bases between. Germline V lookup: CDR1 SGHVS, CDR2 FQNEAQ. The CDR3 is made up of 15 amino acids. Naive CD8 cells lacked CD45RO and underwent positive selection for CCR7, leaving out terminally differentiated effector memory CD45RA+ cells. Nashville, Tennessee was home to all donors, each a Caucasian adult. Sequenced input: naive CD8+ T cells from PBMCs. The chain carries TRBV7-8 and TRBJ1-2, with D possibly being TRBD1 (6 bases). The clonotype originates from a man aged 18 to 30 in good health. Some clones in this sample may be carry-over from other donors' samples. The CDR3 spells CASSDSGGAQYGYTF. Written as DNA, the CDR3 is TGTGCCAGCAGCGATAGTGGGGGCGCCCAGTATGGCTACACCTTC.